These 6 T cell receptor beta chains came from one sample sequenced in a study of T-cell memory formation after mild COVID-19. Via MiXCR, TCRdb re-called the 5' RACE reads, giving one row per CDR3 protein. The profile covers roughly 510,000 distinct CDR3 sequences, with around a sixth appearing a single time and about 7.4% taken by the ten largest. The sample consisted of PBMCs or a T cell subset sorted from them (not recorded which). The receptors here all came from an adult woman who had mild COVID-19 (a few samples of this study predate the infection). Cell type and time point are not known.

This clonotype was seen only a few times. The genes are TRBV6-6 and TRBJ1-3, with unresolved D. From germline, CDR1 is MNHNY and CDR2 SVGAGI (reference sequence). Trimming removed 7 bases at V and 4 bases at J, with 11 bases between. This CDR3 is built from 13 residues. This chain's CDR3 is CASTKLGGNTIYF. CDR3 in DNA: TGTGCCAGCACGAAGCTGGGGGGAAACACCATATATTTT.

The chain is built from TRBV29-1 and TRBJ2-3; 9 bases align to TRBD2. The V gene's germline CDR1 is SQVTM and CDR2 ANQGSEA. The CDR3 is 14 residues long. J lost 5 bases, V lost 6 bases, and 9 bases had no gene match. The DNA for the CDR3 is TGCAGCGTCGGCCTAGCGGGGACTAGAGATACGCAGTATTTT. Amino acids: CSVGLAGTRDTQYF.

The rearrangement links TRBV27 to TRBJ2-7; D unclear. In germline, CDR1 is MNHEY, CDR2 SMNVEV (reference sequence). The CDR3 has 16 residues. V was shortened by 5 bases and J by 4 bases, with 21 bases between the two germline ends. This CDR3 is CASSPLGTAAPYEQYF. The DNA of the CDR3 is TGTGCCAGCAGTCCCCTTGGAACAGCAGCCCCATACGAGCAGTACTTC.

This clonotype came up a few times. The rearrangement joins TRBV12-3 or TRBV12-4 to TRBJ1-2; 7 bases agree with TRBD1. CDR3 length equals 14 residues. The trim removed 2 bases at V and 6 bases at J, leaving 6 bases unmatched. CDR3: CASSLWGTVDGYTF. CDR3 bases: TGTGCCAGCAGTTTATGGGGGACAGTGGATGGCTACACCTTC.

The chain recombines TRBV7-9 with TRBJ2-4; the D gene is possibly TRBD1 (6 bases). Germline V CDR1 and CDR2: SEHNR, FQNEAQ (reference sequence). V was pared by 2 bases and J by 1 base, with 21 bases between. The CDR3 spans 19 residues. CDR3 nucleotide sequence: TGTGCCAGCAGCTTATACAGGGTCTCAGTGTCCCTGGCCAAAAACATTCAGTACTTC. Protein: CASSLYRVSVSLAKNIQYF.

This clonotype was counted a few times. The CDR3 loop reads CASGESGARSYNEQFF. CDR3 nucleotides: TGTGCCAGCGGGGAGAGTGGCGCACGATCCTACAATGAGCAGTTCTTC. The J gene is TRBJ2-1, the V gene TRBV12-3 or TRBV12-4; possible D gene TRBD2, 5 bases. With 8 bases removed from V and 1 base from J, the gap between germline ends came to 18 bases. There are 16 residues in the CDR3.